Reported below is one TCR beta chain. These data originate in a study of blood T cell repertoires in COVID-19. Study information: Some COVID-19 samples were acute and others convalescent; all came from the United States, Italy and Spain. PBMCs, B-cell-depleted T cells, or T cells provided the cDNA or gDNA that made up the material.

The CDR3 sequence is 17 residues long. The germline gives CDR1 SGDLS, CDR2 YYNGEE. Germline trimming cut 0 bases from V and 6 bases from J; bases unmatched to any gene: 11. Original analysis: Nucleated cell counts were estimated from reference gene primer amplification. The protocol was immunoSEQ multiplex PCR, while the TCRdb copy is restricted to in-frame clones and leaves out a portion. That table furnishes V, J and clone size, whereas the DNA furnished D and trimming. The table records around 33,000 clones, about nine tenths of them present only once. The chain is built from TRBV9 and TRBJ2-1; 8 positions agree with TRBD1. This clonotype originated in a man aged 80 or over with acute or convalescent COVID-19. Sequencing was performed on peripheral blood. The CDR3 protein is CASSVAGQGAISNEQFF. DNA for the CDR3: TGTGCCAGCAGCGTAGCAGGGCAGGGGGCGATCTCCAATGAGCAGTTCTTC. Filled out from reference TRBV9 and TRBJ2-1, the complete variable domain reads DSGVTQTPKHLITATGQRVTLRCSPRSGDLSVYWYQQSLDQGLQFLIQYYNGEERAKGNILERFSAQQFPDLHSELNLSSLELGDSALYFCASSVAGQGAISNEQFFGPGTRLTVL.